Listed below are T cell receptor beta chains from one sample, sequenced in a study of T-cell reconstitution after alpha-beta-depleted transplantation in children. TCRdb used MiXCR to reprocess the PCR reads, holding one entry per CDR3 protein. The data hold about 360,000 distinct CDR3 sequences, with about an eighth observed a single time. The sample in question was PBMCs, obtained from the stem cell graft. The receptors were gathered from a human donor who donated a stem cell graft to a child with Fanconi anemia. The CDR3 runs from the conserved cysteine through the conserved F or W. Fields, in order: D gene, V gene, clone size, J gene, CDR3 DNA, CDR3 protein. The D gene is left open where the match is weak. Expanded clones get a size class; other rows say once, few or many, or leave the size out.

-,TRBV20-1,-,TRBJ1-1,TGCAGTGCTAGGGAAATGAACACTGAAGCTTTCTTT,CSAREMNTEAFF
-,TRBV5-1,many,TRBJ2-6,TGCGCCAGCAGCTTCCAGGGCTCTGGGGCCAACGTCCTGACTTTC,CASSFQGSGANVLTF
-,TRBV29-1,-,TRBJ2-7,TGCAGCGTTGGCTGGCCGTCCTACGAGCAGTACTTC,CSVGWPSYEQYF
-,TRBV3-1,few,TRBJ2-4,TGTGCCAGCAGCCAAGATTTGACCAAAAACATTCAGTACTTC,CASSQDLTKNIQYF
TRBD2,TRBV10-3,few,TRBJ2-5,TGTGCCATCAGTGACCCGACTAGCGGGGGGTACCAAGAGACCCAGTACTTC,CAISDPTSGGYQETQYF
TRBD2,TRBV9,many,TRBJ2-1,TGTGCCAGCAGCGTAGATGGGGGGGGATCCTACAATGAGCAGTTCTTC,CASSVDGGGSYNEQFF
-,TRBV12-3/TRBV12-4,-,TRBJ1-2,TGTGCCAGCAGTTTAGCCGCGATTGGGCCCAGGGGCTACACCTTC,CASSLAAIGPRGYTF
-,TRBV10-1,-,TRBJ2-1,TGCGCCAGCAGTGTCGAGTACCACAATGAGCAGTTCTTC,CASSVEYHNEQFF
TRBD2,TRBV4-2,few,TRBJ2-5,TGTGCCAGCAGCCAAGCGGGGACTAGCAGGGAGACCCAGTACTTC,CASSQAGTSRETQYF
-,TRBV28,many,TRBJ1-1,TGTGCCAGCAGTTCAATGCAGGGGATTGAAGCTTTCTTT,CASSSMQGIEAFF
-,TRBV7-2,many,TRBJ2-3,TGTGCCAGCAGCCTAGAGGCCGCAGATACGCAGTATTTT,CASSLEAADTQYF
-,TRBV12-3/TRBV12-4,many,TRBJ1-2,TGTGCCAGCAGTTTAAAGACCCAATATGGCTACACCTTC,CASSLKTQYGYTF
-,TRBV10-3,many,TRBJ1-4,TGTGCCACCGGGACCGGTAATGAAAAACTGTTTTTT,CATGTGNEKLFF
-,TRBV30,-,TRBJ2-4,TGTGCCTGGAGTGAAGACGAAGTAAACATTCAGTACTTC,CAWSEDEVNIQYF
TRBD2,TRBV20-1,-,TRBJ2-3,TGCAGTGCCCATGTACAAAGCGGGGGGTCTCACACGGATACGCAGTATTTT,CSAHVQSGGSHTDTQYF
-,TRBV7-2,many,TRBJ2-5,TGTGCCAGCAGCTTAGTAGGGGGGCTCAAAAGGTTCCAGTACTTC,CASSLVGGLKRFQYF
TRBD1,TRBV10-3,few,TRBJ1-5,TGTGCCATCAGGGAGTCAGGGTCAGGGGGTCAGCCCCAGCATTTT,CAIRESGSGGQPQHF
-,TRBV7-9,few,TRBJ2-2,TGTGCCAGCAGCTTGGGAGAACCGGTTACCGGGGAGCTGTTTTTT,CASSLGEPVTGELFF
-,TRBV3-1,few,TRBJ2-1,TGTGCCAGCAGCCGTCCTCAGGCTGGGGGCAATGAGCAGTTCTTC,CASSRPQAGGNEQFF
TRBD1,TRBV29-1,-,TRBJ1-1,TGCAGCGCGAACACAGGGGGCCTCGGAACTGAAGCTTTCTTT,CSANTGGLGTEAFF
-,TRBV11-2,many,TRBJ1-6,TGTGCCAGCAGCACCGCGACGAGTCACCACTTT,CASSTATSHHF
TRBD1,TRBV27,few,TRBJ1-2,TGTGCCAGCAGTCCGGTGACAGGGACAGCTAACTATGGCTACACCTTC,CASSPVTGTANYGYTF
TRBD1,TRBV29-1,-,TRBJ2-5,TGCAGCATCCTGCGGCAGGGGGTTTTTGAGACCCAGTACTTC,CSILRQGVFETQYF
-,TRBV28,few,TRBJ2-1,TGTGCCAGCAGTCTTACGGGGGGCTGGAGCAATGAGCAGTTCTTC,CASSLTGGWSNEQFF
-,TRBV12-3/TRBV12-4,few,TRBJ2-7,TGTGCCAGCTCTTTCAGGGAAGATGTAAAGCAGTACTTC,CASSFREDVKQYF
TRBD2,TRBV5-6,-,TRBJ2-5,TGTGCCAGCAGCTTCGGGAGGTGGGAGACCCAGTACTTC,CASSFGRWETQYF
-,TRBV25-1,few,TRBJ2-1,TGTGCCAGCAGTGCCTCAGGGGATATATCCAATGAGCAGTTCTTC,CASSASGDISNEQFF
TRBD1,TRBV18,many,TRBJ2-1,TGTGCCAGCTCACGAGGGACAGTTGACGAGCAGTTCTTC,CASSRGTVDEQFF
TRBD1,TRBV4-3,-,TRBJ2-2,TGCGCCAGCAGCCAAGATCTCAGGACAGGGGCGGGCACCGGGGAGCTGTTTTTT,CASSQDLRTGAGTGELFF
-,TRBV12-3/TRBV12-4,few,TRBJ1-2,TGTGCCAGCAGTTTACAGCGGGATGGCTACACCTTC,CASSLQRDGYTF
-,TRBV2,many,TRBJ2-1,TGTGCCAGTGAAGCGGAGCGCCCCGCGGCCAATGAGCAGTTCTTC,CASEAERPAANEQFF
-,TRBV6-5,-,TRBJ2-1,TGTGCCAGCAGTCACCTAGCCGATGAGCAGTTCTTC,CASSHLADEQFF
-,TRBV29-1,few,TRBJ2-2,TGCAGCGTTGTCATCCAGGGGTACACCGGGGAGCTGTTTTTT,CSVVIQGYTGELFF
-,TRBV5-1,many,TRBJ2-1,TGCGCCAGCAGCTTGGCGTCGGCGCGATACAATGAGCAGTTCTTC,CASSLASARYNEQFF